The next 21 T cell receptor beta chains were all read from a single sample in a study of shared T cell receptors in the human thymus. The assay was immunoSEQ multiplex PCR, and TCRdb's table has in-frame clones only and misses some. Among hundreds of thousands of clones listed, roughly 90% were seen once. This sample was shared with a second study, whose subject was human thymus T cells.

The sample comprised thymocytes. These receptor sequences come from a boy under two years old with a congenital heart defect.

The DNA for the CDR3 is TGTGCCAGCAGTGAGCGGGAGGGCCCAGATACGCAGTATTTT. Residues: CASSEREGPDTQYF. This chain links TRBV6-1 with TRBJ2-3, with TRBD2 matching over 9 bases. J was trimmed by 4 bases and V by 3 bases; bases with no gene match: 2. This CDR3 is built from 14 residues. Germline-derived CDR1 and CDR2 are MNHNS and SASEGT.

V usage is TRBV25-1 and J usage is TRBJ2-7; 10 nucleotides line up with TRBD1. Trimming took 7 bases from V and 5 from J; bases not matched to a gene: 14. This CDR3 has 16 residues. Per the germline V gene, CDR1 is MGHDK and CDR2 is SYGVNS. The CDR3 DNA sequence: TGTGCCAGCACCCCGCCCCAGGGACAGGGGACCGACGAGCAGTACTTC. Residues: CASTPPQGQGTDEQYF.

As concerns this clone: No DNA is shown, since the ends of the CDR3 on it are uncertain; the CDR3 is the one TCRdb lists. The genes are TRBV21-1 and TRBJ1-5. TRBV21-1 is noted as a pseudogene. The CDR3 is 15 residues long, ends included. The CDR3 protein is CASRFGGGTNQPQHF.

V usage is TRBV14 and J usage is TRBJ2-5; unclear D gene. The CDR3 is made up of 13 amino acids. The V and J ends lost 1 base and 3 bases respectively, with 6 bases between them. From germline, CDR1 is SGHDN and CDR2 FVKESK. CDR3 coding DNA: TGTGCCAGCAGCCAAGGACAAGAAGAGACCCAGTACTTC. It codes for CASSQGQEETQYF.

The chain links TRBV6-4 to TRBJ2-2; D possibly corresponds to TRBD2 (6 bases). The V end lost 3 bases, the J end lost 6 bases, and 8 bases lay between the germline ends. This CDR3 has 13 residues. Germline CDR1 is MRHNA and CDR2 is SNTAGT. CDR3 sequence reads: CASSDGGAGELFF. CDR3 in DNA: TGTGCCAGCAGTGATGGAGGGGCCGGGGAGCTGTTTTTT.

V and J are TRBV5-1 and TRBJ2-3; 11 bases fit TRBD2. The CDR3 spans 14 residues. CDR1 and CDR2 from the germline V gene are SGHRS and YFSETQ. The V and J ends lost 9 bases and 0 bases, in that order; junction bases with no gene match: 3. This CDR3 is CATRLAGSTDTQYF. The CDR3 DNA reads as TGCGCCACCCGACTAGCGGGGAGCACAGATACGCAGTATTTT.

This chain links TRBV9 with TRBJ2-3; 9 positions agree with TRBD2. Trimming removed 0 bases from V and 1 base from J; junction bases left unmatched: 12. From germline, CDR1 is SGDLS and CDR2 YYNGEE. The CDR3 extends over 19 amino acids. The CDR3 nucleotides are TGTGCCAGCAGCGTAGAGGGCGAGGGTAGCGGGAGTGGCACAGATACGCAGTATTTT. This gives the protein CASSVEGEGSGSGTDTQYF.

This clone was recorded only once. This sequence joins TRBV27 and TRBJ2-7; 8 nucleotides line up with TRBD2. The CDR3 length is 14 residues. Losses at the gene ends were 5 bases for V and 2 bases for J; bases not matched to a gene: 5. CDR1 is MNHEY, CDR2 SMNVEV, per germline (reference sequence). CDR3: CASSAREGAYEQYF. In nucleotides, the CDR3 is TGTGCCAGCAGTGCCCGGGAGGGGGCCTACGAGCAGTACTTC.

This rearrangement joins TRBV28 to TRBJ1-2; 7 nucleotides line up with TRBD1. Germline assignment: CDR1 MDHEN and CDR2 SYDVKM. J lost 0 bases, V lost 3 bases, and 1 base had no gene match. The CDR3 has 14 amino acids. In nucleotides, the CDR3 is TGTGCCAGCAGTTTGACAGGGCCTAACTATGGCTACACCTTC. Translation: CASSLTGPNYGYTF.

The chain has TRBV6-1 and TRBJ2-3; 10 bases line up with TRBD2. V lost 1 base, J lost 4 bases, and 5 bases stayed unmatched. Germline lookup yields CDR1 MNHNS and CDR2 SASEGT. The CDR3 consists of 16 residues. The CDR3 sequence is CASSEVPSGSSDTQYF. In DNA form, the CDR3 reads TGTGCCAGCAGTGAAGTTCCTAGCGGGAGCTCAGATACGCAGTATTTT.

V usage is TRBV4-1 and J usage is TRBJ2-1; 8 positions match TRBD2. The CDR3 contains 16 residues. V dropped 4 bases and J dropped 4; count of bases not matched to a gene: 9. Per germline, CDR1 MGHRA and CDR2 YSYEKL. DNA of the CDR3: TGCGCCAGCAGCCCCCCGGGGGGGCTAGCGTACAATGAGCAGTTCTTC. This gives the protein CASSPPGGLAYNEQFF.

Only a few counts were recorded for this clone. The CDR3 DNA is TGTGCCAGCAGCTTAGCAGGACAGGCTGGAAACACCATATATTTT. Amino acids: CASSLAGQAGNTIYF. The gene calls are TRBV11-1 and TRBJ1-3; 7 bases are shared with TRBD1. From germline, CDR1 is SGHAT and CDR2 FQDESV (reference sequence). The CDR3 covers 15 residues. V was pared by 0 bases and J by 2 bases, with 1 base of the junction left unmatched.

The chain couples TRBV11-3 to TRBJ2-7; TRBD1 matches 10 bases. CDR1 and CDR2 (germline): SGHNT, YENEEA. The CDR3 consists of 17 residues. V lost 4 bases to trimming and J lost 6 bases; unmatched junction nucleotides: 15. CDR3 residues: CASSSRFTGQGRVEQYF. CDR3 DNA: TGTGCCAGCAGCTCACGGTTTACGGGACAGGGGCGGGTCGAGCAGTACTTC.

The chain is built from TRBV4-1 and TRBJ2-2; 8 nucleotides line up with TRBD1. Germline values: CDR1 MGHRA, CDR2 YSYEKL. The length of the CDR3 is 15 residues. With V trimmed by 4 bases and J by 5 bases, 6 bases remained unmatched. The CDR3 DNA reads as TGCGCCAGCAGCCCCGCACGGGACAGGACCGGGGAGCTGTTTTTT. It is translated as CASSPARDRTGELFF.

V gene TRBV4-2 combines with J gene TRBJ2-7, with D unresolved. CDR3 length equals 16 residues. V was clipped by 1 base and J by 3 bases, with 16 bases between them. Per the germline V gene, CDR1 is LGHNA and CDR2 is YNFKEQ. This chain's CDR3 is CASSQVGARSLYEQYF. CDR3 in DNA: TGTGCCAGCAGCCAAGTCGGCGCCAGGTCACTCTACGAGCAGTACTTC.

A single count supports this clone. This chain links TRBV7-3 with TRBJ2-2, with 7 bases lining up with TRBD1. CDR3 length: 15 amino acids. Germline V gene data show CDR1 as SGHTA and CDR2 as FQGTGA. Germline trimming cut 6 bases from V and 0 bases from J; bases unmatched to any gene: 4. This chain's CDR3 is CASRSQGANTGELFF. The CDR3 DNA reads as TGTGCCAGCAGGTCGCAGGGGGCGAACACCGGGGAGCTGTTTTTT.

The genes are TRBV5-6 and TRBJ2-3, with D perhaps matching TRBD2 (6 bases). The CDR3 runs 14 residues. The V gene's germline CDR1 is SGHDT and CDR2 YYEEEE. V was shortened by 4 bases and J by 4 bases, with 13 bases between the two germline ends. The CDR3 region has the DNA TGTGCCAGCAGCCTGGGGGGAGAGGCAGATACGCAGTATTTT. It codes for CASSLGGEADTQYF.

The chain couples TRBV6-1 to TRBJ1-6; a possible D gene is TRBD1 (5 bases). From germline, CDR1 is MNHNS and CDR2 SASEGT. This CDR3 contains 13 residues. Trimming shortened V by 3 bases and J by 10 bases, and 10 bases separated the two germline ends. CDR3 region: CASSDREGSPLHF. In DNA form, the CDR3 reads TGTGCCAGCAGTGACAGGGAGGGGTCACCCCTCCACTTT.

This clone was observed a single time. The chain joins TRBV7-9 to TRBJ1-2; 7 bases map to TRBD1. V was pared by 7 bases and J by 4 bases, with 9 bases of the junction left unmatched. The CDR3 sequence is 14 residues long. The V gene's germline CDR1 is SEHNR and CDR2 FQNEAQ (reference sequence). DNA for the CDR3: TGTGCCAGCATCCCAACCGGGACAGTCTATGGCTACACCTTC. Protein product: CASIPTGTVYGYTF.

J is TRBJ2-1 and V is TRBV7-9, with 13 bases identical to TRBD2. CDR3 length: 15 residues. Germline V gene data show CDR1 as SEHNR and CDR2 as FQNEAQ (reference sequence). Trimming cost V 4 bases and J 7 bases; bases outside gene matches: 4. The CDR3 nucleotides read TGTGCCAGCAGCTCACTAGCGGGAGGGCAAAATGAGCAGTTCTTC. As protein: CASSSLAGGQNEQFF.

This chain links TRBV15 with TRBJ2-3; weak D call: TRBD1 (5 bases). The CDR3 consists of 16 residues. The ends were cut back, 3 bases at V and 0 bases at J, with 13 bases in the middle. Germline V lookup: CDR1 LNHNV, CDR2 YYDKDF (reference sequence). The CDR3 DNA reads TGTGCCACCAGCAGCGAGTCCAGGGTGAGCACAGATACGCAGTATTTT. Translated, it gives CATSSESRVSTDTQYF. The entire variable domain, with the rest obtained from reference TRBV15 and TRBJ2-3, is as follows: DAMVIQNPRYQVTQFGKPVTLSCSQTLNHNVMYWYQQKSSQAPKLLFHYYDKDFNNEADTPDNFQSRRPNTSFCFLDIRSPGLGDTAMYLCATSSESRVSTDTQYFGPGTRLTVL.